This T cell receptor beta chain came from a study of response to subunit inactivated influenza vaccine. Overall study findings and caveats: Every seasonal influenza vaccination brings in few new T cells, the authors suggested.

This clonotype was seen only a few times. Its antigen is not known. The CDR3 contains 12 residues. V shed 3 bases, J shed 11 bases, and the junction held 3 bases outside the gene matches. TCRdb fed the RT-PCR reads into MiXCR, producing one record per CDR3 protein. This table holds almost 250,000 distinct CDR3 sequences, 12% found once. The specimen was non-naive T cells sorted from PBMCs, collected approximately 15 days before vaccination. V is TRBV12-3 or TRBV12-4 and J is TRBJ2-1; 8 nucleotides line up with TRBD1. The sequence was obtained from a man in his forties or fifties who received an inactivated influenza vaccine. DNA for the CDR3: TGTGCCAGCAGTTTCGGACAGGGAAAGCAGTTCTTC. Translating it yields CASSFGQGKQFF.